Here is one T cell receptor beta chain with its context. The CDR3 runs to 16 residues. The V gene end was trimmed by 3 bases and the J gene end by 3 bases; junction bases not matched to a gene: 5. The germline V gene encodes CDR1 MNHEY and CDR2 SVGAGI. The sample is drawn from a study of blood T cell repertoires in COVID-19. Authors' analysis steps: Counts of nucleated cells, estimated from reference gene primer amplification, were obtained. Profiled with immunoSEQ multiplex PCR; TCRdb holds only in-frame clones, not every one. V and J calls and clone size follow that table, whereas D and trimming were derived from the DNA. The sample lists about 73,000 clones; 65% to 85% were seen once.

Sequencing was performed on peripheral blood. The clonotype comes from a woman in her fifties or sixties with acute or convalescent COVID-19. V is TRBV6-5 and J is TRBJ2-2; 9 bases map to TRBD2. CDR3 sequence: CASSYRLAGYTGELFF. CDR3 in DNA: TGTGCCAGCAGTTATCGGCTAGCGGGGTACACCGGGGAGCTGTTTTTT.